The rows below give T cell receptor beta chains drawn from one sample of a study of cytomegalovirus exposure and HLA in healthy donors. The data were produced by immunoSEQ multiplex PCR, yet TCRdb's version contains in-frame clones alone and is incomplete. The repertoire consists of some 340,000 clones, with about 90% occurring once and the leading ten covering over 1%. The sequenced sample was PBMCs. The receptor source for this set is a woman aged 25 to 45 in good health and CMV-seropositive. Each CDR3 is given with its conserved first and last residue. D genes are given only for firm matches. Only some rows state a clone size, as once, few, many or a class for expanded clones.

D gene	J gene	V gene	clone size	CDR3 protein
TRBD1	TRBJ2-7	TRBV27	NA	CASSLTGSYEQYF
NA	TRBJ1-1	TRBV5-4	few	CASSLSGRVAFF
NA	TRBJ1-3	TRBV30	NA	CARGSSSGNTIYF
NA	TRBJ2-3	TRBV6-1	NA	CASSEGVGIDTQYF
TRBD1	TRBJ1-4	TRBV9	NA	CASSPRGGDRLNEKLFF
NA	TRBJ1-5	TRBV2	NA	CASSPGRPQHF
NA	TRBJ1-5	TRBV28	NA	CASSPLMGGDNQPQHF
NA	TRBJ1-4	TRBV6-5	NA	CASRGGPIRGEKLFF
NA	TRBJ2-7	TRBV5-4	few	CASSLSGLEQYF
NA	TRBJ1-1	TRBV7-3	NA	CASSIGLLTEAFF
NA	TRBJ1-1	TRBV5-6	NA	CASSRRDTVPEAFF
NA	TRBJ1-1	TRBV15	NA	CATSRSRHVMNTEAFF
NA	TRBJ2-2	TRBV7-9	NA	CASSGRRGAENTGELFF
NA	TRBJ2-4	TRBV5-1	few	CASSLQEAKNIQYF
NA	TRBJ2-7	TRBV18	NA	CASSPPTAYEQYF
NA	TRBJ1-1	TRBV4-2	NA	CASSQDIGPNTEAFF
NA	TRBJ1-1	TRBV6-5	NA	CASRLVGYTEAFF
NA	TRBJ2-5	TRBV27	NA	CASRPATLQSTQYF
NA	TRBJ2-7	TRBV15	NA	CATSRDRGFDEQYF
NA	TRBJ1-2	TRBV14	NA	CASSQGSGHYGYTF
TRBD2	TRBJ2-2	TRBV4-1	NA	CASSQVVSGGRGELFF
NA	TRBJ2-5	TRBV4-3	few	CASSQEGPGNQETQYF
NA	TRBJ1-1	TRBV6-6	NA	CAGGFGTEAFF
NA	TRBJ1-1	TRBV27	NA	CASSTRRSEAFF
TRBD2	TRBJ2-5	TRBV7-9	NA	CASSLGTGTRGKETQYF
TRBD2	TRBJ2-7	TRBV10-3	NA	CAISGSGSVDEQYF
TRBD1	TRBJ2-7	TRBV11-2	NA	CASSPDRGPSYEQYF
NA	TRBJ2-4	TRBV2	NA	CAPPPEAGSIQYF
NA	TRBJ2-2	TRBV19	NA	CASSTRAPKNTGELFF
NA	TRBJ1-1	TRBV4-3	once	CASSQRDPDSAFF
TRBD1	TRBJ1-1	TRBV18	NA	CASSLTGTGGLTEAFF